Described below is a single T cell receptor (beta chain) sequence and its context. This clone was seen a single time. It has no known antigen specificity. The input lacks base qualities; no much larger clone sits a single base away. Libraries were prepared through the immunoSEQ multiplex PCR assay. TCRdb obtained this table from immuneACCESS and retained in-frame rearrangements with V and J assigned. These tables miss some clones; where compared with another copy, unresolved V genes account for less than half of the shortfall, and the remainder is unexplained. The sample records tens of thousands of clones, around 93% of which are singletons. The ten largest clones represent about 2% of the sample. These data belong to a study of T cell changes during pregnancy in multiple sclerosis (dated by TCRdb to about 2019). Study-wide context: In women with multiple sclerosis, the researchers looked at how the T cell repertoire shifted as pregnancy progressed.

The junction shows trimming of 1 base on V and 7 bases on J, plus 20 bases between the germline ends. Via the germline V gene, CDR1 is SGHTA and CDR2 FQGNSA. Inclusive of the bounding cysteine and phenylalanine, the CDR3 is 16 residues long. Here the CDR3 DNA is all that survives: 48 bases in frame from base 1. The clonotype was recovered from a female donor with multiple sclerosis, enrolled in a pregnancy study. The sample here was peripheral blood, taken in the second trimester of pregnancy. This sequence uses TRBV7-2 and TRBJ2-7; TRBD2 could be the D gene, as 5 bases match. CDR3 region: CASSLVPSGVVSEQYF. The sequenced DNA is TGTGCCAGCAGCTTAGTTCCGAGCGGAGTGGTTTCTGAGCAGTACTTC. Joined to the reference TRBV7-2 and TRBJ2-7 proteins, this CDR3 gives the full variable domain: GAGVSQSPSNKVTEKGKDVELRCDPISGHTALYWYRQSLGQGLEFLIYFQGNSAPDKSGLPSDRFSAERTGGSVSTLTIQRTQQEDSAVYLCASSLVPSGVVSEQYFGPGTRLTVT.